The rows below give T cell receptor beta chains drawn from one sample of a study of blood T cells in healthy people across ages. TCRdb called the 5' RACE reads again in MiXCR, with one record for every CDR3 protein. The profile shows some 890,000 distinct CDR3 sequences, just under 30% of them singletons. In addition, the sample was reused for a study of T cells of mothers and their children.

The sequencing sample was made of blood. These receptors came from a woman in her 40s in good health. Each CDR3 is given with its conserved first and last residue. The order of the fields is D gene, J gene, clone size, V gene, CDR3 DNA, CDR3 protein. A D gene is named only where the DNA matches it firmly. Only some rows state a clone size, as once, few, many or a class for expanded clones.

d_gene: -
j_gene: TRBJ2-1
abundance: many
v_gene: TRBV7-2
CDR3nt: TGTGCCAGCAGCTTAGGTCGGGCGGGGTACAATGAGCAGTTCTTC
CDR3aa: CASSLGRAGYNEQFF

d_gene: -
j_gene: TRBJ2-3
abundance: many
v_gene: TRBV6-6
CDR3nt: TGTGCCAGCAGCCGCCTTCAAGATACGCAGTATTTT
CDR3aa: CASSRLQDTQYF

d_gene: -
j_gene: TRBJ2-7
abundance: many
v_gene: TRBV10-3
CDR3nt: TGTGCCATCAGTGAGTCGGGGGTGTTGAGGGATCCCTACGAGCAGTACTTC
CDR3aa: CAISESGVLRDPYEQYF

d_gene: TRBD1
j_gene: TRBJ2-7
abundance: many
v_gene: TRBV5-1
CDR3nt: TGCGCCAGCAGCCCGAGGACAGGGTCCCGAGAGCAGTACTTC
CDR3aa: CASSPRTGSREQYF

d_gene: TRBD1
j_gene: TRBJ2-1
abundance: -
v_gene: TRBV20-1
CDR3nt: TGCAGTGCGAAGGAAGGGGACAGGGGATTCGAGGAGCAGTTCTTC
CDR3aa: CSAKEGDRGFEEQFF

d_gene: TRBD1
j_gene: TRBJ2-7
abundance: few
v_gene: TRBV28
CDR3nt: TGTGCCAGCAGTTTATCGTCAGGGGGTGTCCACGAGCAGTACTTC
CDR3aa: CASSLSSGGVHEQYF

d_gene: TRBD2
j_gene: TRBJ2-5
abundance: -
v_gene: TRBV7-3
CDR3nt: TGTGCCAGCAGCTTAACGTTTCGCGGGGGGGAGTCCCCCCGAGAGACCCAGTACTTC
CDR3aa: CASSLTFRGGESPRETQYF

d_gene: TRBD1
j_gene: TRBJ1-4
abundance: -
v_gene: TRBV4-1
CDR3nt: TGCGCCAGCAGCCAACTGGACGGGGGACAGGGGGCCCCTAATGAAAAACTGTTTTTT
CDR3aa: CASSQLDGGQGAPNEKLFF

d_gene: -
j_gene: TRBJ1-6
abundance: many
v_gene: TRBV20-1
CDR3nt: TGCAGTGCCTTACCACAGGCGAATAATTCACCCCTCCACTTT
CDR3aa: CSALPQANNSPLHF

d_gene: TRBD1
j_gene: TRBJ1-1
abundance: -
v_gene: TRBV15
CDR3nt: TGTGCCACCAGCACGGCCGGGACAGGGGTGGAAGCTTTCTTT
CDR3aa: CATSTAGTGVEAFF

d_gene: TRBD1
j_gene: TRBJ1-1
abundance: few
v_gene: TRBV12-3/TRBV12-4
CDR3nt: TGTGCCAGCAGTTTCCAGGGGGGCACTGGAGCTTTCTTT
CDR3aa: CASSFQGGTGAFF

d_gene: -
j_gene: TRBJ2-4
abundance: -
v_gene: TRBV12-3/TRBV12-4
CDR3nt: TGTGCCAGCAGTTCCTCTTGGGAGCAGTACTTC
CDR3aa: CASSSSWEQYF

d_gene: TRBD1
j_gene: TRBJ1-1
abundance: -
v_gene: TRBV20-1
CDR3nt: TGCAGTGCCAAAGGGACAGGGGTTCTCGGGATTGAAGCTTTCTTT
CDR3aa: CSAKGTGVLGIEAFF

d_gene: -
j_gene: TRBJ2-5
abundance: -
v_gene: TRBV7-9
CDR3nt: TGTGCCAGCAGCAGGGCAGGGCCCATTAAAGAGACCCAGTACTTC
CDR3aa: CASSRAGPIKETQYF

d_gene: -
j_gene: TRBJ2-1
abundance: many
v_gene: TRBV7-9
CDR3nt: TGTGCCAGCACCGGATTTGACAGTTACAATGAGCAGTTCTTC
CDR3aa: CASTGFDSYNEQFF

d_gene: -
j_gene: TRBJ1-1
abundance: once
v_gene: TRBV2
CDR3nt: TGTGCCAGCCGGATAAGCCCGGTCGGTGAAGCTTTCTTT
CDR3aa: CASRISPVGEAFF

d_gene: -
j_gene: TRBJ2-6
abundance: many
v_gene: TRBV14
CDR3nt: TGTGCCAGCAGCCAAGCTCGGGTCTCTGGGGCCAACGTCCTGACTTTC
CDR3aa: CASSQARVSGANVLTF

d_gene: -
j_gene: TRBJ2-5
abundance: -
v_gene: TRBV3-1
CDR3nt: TGTGCCAGCAGCCAAGATCTGGCGCTCCAAGAGACCCAGTACTTC
CDR3aa: CASSQDLALQETQYF

d_gene: TRBD1
j_gene: TRBJ1-2
abundance: -
v_gene: TRBV5-1
CDR3nt: TGCGCCAGCAGCTTTGGCAGGGGGCTGAAAGGCTACACCTTC
CDR3aa: CASSFGRGLKGYTF

d_gene: TRBD2
j_gene: TRBJ2-1
abundance: few
v_gene: TRBV12-3/TRBV12-4
CDR3nt: TGTGCCAGCAGCCCATACTCTAGCGGGGGGTACAGAGAGCAGTTCTTC
CDR3aa: CASSPYSSGGYREQFF

d_gene: -
j_gene: TRBJ2-3
abundance: -
v_gene: TRBV9
CDR3nt: TGTGCCAGCAGCGTCAGAACAGGACGTGGCACAGATACGCAGTATTTT
CDR3aa: CASSVRTGRGTDTQYF

d_gene: -
j_gene: TRBJ1-2
abundance: many
v_gene: TRBV5-1
CDR3nt: TGCGCCAGCAGCTTGGGTCAGGCCGTCTACTATGGCTACACCTTC
CDR3aa: CASSLGQAVYYGYTF

d_gene: -
j_gene: TRBJ2-5
abundance: -
v_gene: TRBV18
CDR3nt: TGTGCCAGCTCACCACTGAGACAAGGGACCCAGTACTTC
CDR3aa: CASSPLRQGTQYF

d_gene: -
j_gene: TRBJ2-7
abundance: many
v_gene: TRBV29-1
CDR3nt: TGCAGCGTTGAAGATGGGCGCTACGAGCAGTACTTC
CDR3aa: CSVEDGRYEQYF

d_gene: -
j_gene: TRBJ1-2
abundance: -
v_gene: TRBV19
CDR3nt: TGTGCCAGTAGTATGGGCAGGGGATCCCTCTATGGCTACACCTTC
CDR3aa: CASSMGRGSLYGYTF

d_gene: -
j_gene: TRBJ2-7
abundance: many
v_gene: TRBV5-1
CDR3nt: TGCGCCAGCAGCCCCGAGCGCGCGGGCCACGAGCAGTACTTC
CDR3aa: CASSPERAGHEQYF

d_gene: -
j_gene: TRBJ2-7
abundance: many
v_gene: TRBV28
CDR3nt: TGTGCCAGCAGCCTCCAGGGTTACGAGCAGTACTTC
CDR3aa: CASSLQGYEQYF

d_gene: -
j_gene: TRBJ1-2
abundance: -
v_gene: TRBV7-9
CDR3nt: TGTGCCAGCAGCTTAACAGGAACGGCGGGTGGCTACACCTTC
CDR3aa: CASSLTGTAGGYTF

d_gene: -
j_gene: TRBJ1-3
abundance: -
v_gene: TRBV10-3
CDR3nt: TGTGCCATCAGTGAGTCATCGCTTACCTCTGGGGGCACCATATATTTT
CDR3aa: CAISESSLTSGGTIYF

d_gene: TRBD1
j_gene: TRBJ1-5
abundance: -
v_gene: TRBV7-2
CDR3nt: TGTGCCAGCAGCCCGACGACAGGGGCGGGCGATCAGCCCCAGCATTTT
CDR3aa: CASSPTTGAGDQPQHF

d_gene: -
j_gene: TRBJ1-6
abundance: many
v_gene: TRBV20-1
CDR3nt: TGCAGTGCTAGTGACGGAATTAATTCACCCCTCCACTTT
CDR3aa: CSASDGINSPLHF

d_gene: -
j_gene: TRBJ1-1
abundance: -
v_gene: TRBV20-1
CDR3nt: TGCAGTGCTAGAGCTCGGACAGAAATGAACACTGAAGCTTTCTTT
CDR3aa: CSARARTEMNTEAFF

d_gene: TRBD2
j_gene: TRBJ2-5
abundance: few
v_gene: TRBV11-2
CDR3nt: TGTGCCAGCAGCTTAGATATCCTAGCGGGGGAACAAGAGACCCAGTACTTC
CDR3aa: CASSLDILAGEQETQYF

d_gene: -
j_gene: TRBJ2-1
abundance: -
v_gene: TRBV10-3
CDR3nt: TGTGCCATCAGTGGGCAGGGGTATGAGCAGTTCTTC
CDR3aa: CAISGQGYEQFF

d_gene: -
j_gene: TRBJ1-1
abundance: few
v_gene: TRBV5-1
CDR3nt: TGCGCCAGCAGCTTGGAGGGTAACAGGGAAGCTTTCTTT
CDR3aa: CASSLEGNREAFF

d_gene: TRBD1
j_gene: TRBJ2-7
abundance: many
v_gene: TRBV28
CDR3nt: TGTGCCAGCTTGGCCGCAGGGGTTGACAGGGGGCGCGTCTACGAGCAGTACTTC
CDR3aa: CASLAAGVDRGRVYEQYF

d_gene: -
j_gene: TRBJ2-1
abundance: -
v_gene: TRBV6-5
CDR3nt: TGTGCCAGCAGTTACTCGGGGGGACTGGATGAGCAGTTCTTC
CDR3aa: CASSYSGGLDEQFF

d_gene: -
j_gene: TRBJ2-1
abundance: few
v_gene: TRBV11-3
CDR3nt: TGTGCCAGCAGCCCCCGGGAAACGGACAATGAGCAGTTCTTC
CDR3aa: CASSPRETDNEQFF

d_gene: TRBD1
j_gene: TRBJ1-6
abundance: many
v_gene: TRBV6-5
CDR3nt: TGTGCCAGCAGCCTGGACAGGGACGCTTCACCCCTCCACTTT
CDR3aa: CASSLDRDASPLHF

d_gene: TRBD1
j_gene: TRBJ2-7
abundance: -
v_gene: TRBV7-9
CDR3nt: TGTGCCAGCAGCCGGACAGGGGGCCCCAACTACAATGAGCAGTACTTC
CDR3aa: CASSRTGGPNYNEQYF

d_gene: TRBD1
j_gene: TRBJ2-6
abundance: -
v_gene: TRBV18
CDR3nt: TGTGCCAGCTCACCCCCCGGGGCTCAGGGGGTGAGGGGGGCCAACGTCCTGACTTTC
CDR3aa: CASSPPGAQGVRGANVLTF

d_gene: -
j_gene: TRBJ2-7
abundance: few
v_gene: TRBV7-9
CDR3nt: TGTGCCAGCAGCTCCTCGACACTCTACGAGCAGTACTTC
CDR3aa: CASSSSTLYEQYF

d_gene: TRBD1
j_gene: TRBJ1-1
abundance: few
v_gene: TRBV3-1
CDR3nt: TGTGCCAGCAGCGGGACAGGGTTTGCTTTCTTT
CDR3aa: CASSGTGFAFF

d_gene: -
j_gene: TRBJ2-7
abundance: -
v_gene: TRBV7-2
CDR3nt: TGTGCCAGCAGTCGCCCCTGGGGCGAGCAGTACTTC
CDR3aa: CASSRPWGEQYF

d_gene: TRBD1
j_gene: TRBJ1-4
abundance: few
v_gene: TRBV28
CDR3nt: TGTGCCAGCAGGGCTACAGGGGGCTTTAATGAAAAACTGTTTTTT
CDR3aa: CASRATGGFNEKLFF

d_gene: TRBD1
j_gene: TRBJ2-7
abundance: -
v_gene: TRBV12-3/TRBV12-4
CDR3nt: TGTGCCAGCACCCGACAGGGGGCGTACCACGAGCAGTACTTC
CDR3aa: CASTRQGAYHEQYF

d_gene: -
j_gene: TRBJ2-1
abundance: -
v_gene: TRBV12-3/TRBV12-4
CDR3nt: TGTGCCAGCAGCTTGAACAGGTGGAATGGGCAGTTCTTC
CDR3aa: CASSLNRWNGQFF

d_gene: TRBD1
j_gene: TRBJ2-2
abundance: -
v_gene: TRBV5-1
CDR3nt: TGCGCCAGCGGAAGGGACAGAGCTACCGGGGAGCTGTTTTTT
CDR3aa: CASGRDRATGELFF

d_gene: -
j_gene: TRBJ1-2
abundance: few
v_gene: TRBV6-5
CDR3nt: TGTGCCAGCAGTTCCGGGGGGATACGGTATGGCTACACCTTC
CDR3aa: CASSSGGIRYGYTF

d_gene: -
j_gene: TRBJ2-7
abundance: -
v_gene: TRBV3-1
CDR3nt: TGTGCCAGCAGCCCAACATACTCCAGGGGAACCTACGAGCAGTACTTC
CDR3aa: CASSPTYSRGTYEQYF

d_gene: TRBD2
j_gene: TRBJ2-1
abundance: many
v_gene: TRBV20-1
CDR3nt: TGCAGTGCACAACTAGCGGCGGGCTATGAGCAGTTCTTC
CDR3aa: CSAQLAAGYEQFF

d_gene: TRBD1
j_gene: TRBJ2-5
abundance: many
v_gene: TRBV12-3/TRBV12-4
CDR3nt: TGTGCCAGCAGTTGGGGACAGGCGTTAGAGACCCAGTACTTC
CDR3aa: CASSWGQALETQYF

d_gene: -
j_gene: TRBJ2-5
abundance: many
v_gene: TRBV12-3/TRBV12-4
CDR3nt: TGTGCCAGCAAAAGTCCGGGGATCCAAGAGACCCAGTACTTC
CDR3aa: CASKSPGIQETQYF

d_gene: -
j_gene: TRBJ1-1
abundance: many
v_gene: TRBV10-3
CDR3nt: TGTGCCATCAGTTCCACGGGTATTACTGAAGCTTTCTTT
CDR3aa: CAISSTGITEAFF

d_gene: -
j_gene: TRBJ1-2
abundance: many
v_gene: TRBV12-3/TRBV12-4
CDR3nt: TGTGCCAGCAGTTCCAGCGCACTCTATGGCTACACCTTC
CDR3aa: CASSSSALYGYTF